The text below deals with one TCR beta chain. Its antigen is undetermined. This record comes from a study of cytomegalovirus exposure and HLA in healthy donors. The CDR3 extends over 12 amino acids. Trimming took 1 base from V and 5 from J, leaving 6 bases between them. Germline values: CDR1 SEHNR, CDR2 FQNEAQ (reference sequence). Overall study findings and caveats: In vitro work confirmed that a few CMV-associated chains recognize CMV antigens.

This table comes from immunoSEQ multiplex PCR, and its TCRdb copy is limited to in-frame clones, with some not included. The sample has 130,000 or so clones; 89% are singletons. The rearrangement uses TRBV7-9 and TRBJ2-7; D is perhaps TRBD2 (5 bases). Sequencing was performed on PBMCs. This TCR derives from a woman under 30 in good health and CMV-seropositive. The CDR3 DNA reads TGTGCCAGCAGCTTAGTCGGGGACGAGCAGTACTTC. Encoded protein: CASSLVGDEQYF.